These 17 T cell receptor beta chains originate from one sample sequenced in a study of cytotoxic CD8 clonotypes in ibrutinib-treated CLL. Clones were read by immunoSEQ multiplex PCR, and TCRdb kept only the in-frame ones, dropping some. The table shows around 140,000 clones, with 76% occurring only once. This sample comprised PBMCs, obtained after 24 months of ibrutinib treatment. The receptors were gathered from a human donor with chronic lymphocytic leukemia.

The chain carries TRBV5-6 and TRBJ1-4; the D gene is possibly TRBD1 (5 bases). This CDR3 contains 15 residues. Germline lookup yields CDR1 SGHDT and CDR2 YYEEEE. The germline V and J ends were trimmed by 4 bases and 4 bases, with 14 bases remaining between them. The CDR3 protein is CASSPRAANNEKLFF. CDR3 nucleotides: TGTGCCAGCAGCCCCAGGGCAGCTAATAATGAAAAACTGTTTTTT.

The chain joins TRBV11-2 to TRBJ2-7, with D perhaps TRBD2 (6 bases). The CDR3 length is 14 residues. Trimming left V 5 bases short and J 7 bases short, with 18 bases between. Looked up from germline, CDR1 is SGHAT and CDR2 is FQNNGV. This CDR3 reads CASSTDPYGGEQYF. CDR3 sequence (DNA): TGTGCCAGCAGCACTGACCCTTATGGGGGGGAGCAGTACTTC. Combining the CDR3 with reference TRBV11-2 and TRBJ2-7 gives the whole variable domain EAGVAQSPRYKIIEKRQSVAFWCNPISGHATLYWYQQILGQGPKLLIQFQNNGVVDDSQLPKDRFSAERLKGVDSTLKIQPAKLEDSAVYLCASSTDPYGGEQYFGPGTRLTVT.

This chain links TRBV6-5 with TRBJ1-5, with TRBD1 identical over 9 bases. The CDR3 is 15 amino acids. V trimming: 5 bases; J trimming: 7 bases; junction bases outside the gene matches: 9. CDR1 is MNHEY, CDR2 SVGAGI, per germline. The CDR3 nucleotides read TGTGCCAGCAGTACGGGACAGGGCGTCGGGCAGCCCCAGCATTTT. Encoded protein: CASSTGQGVGQPQHF.

This chain joins TRBV7-8 and TRBJ2-1; a possible D gene is TRBD2 (7 bases). Germline values: CDR1 SGHVS, CDR2 FQNEAQ. The CDR3 spans 13 residues. V was clipped by 11 bases and J by 0 bases, with 11 bases between them. DNA of the CDR3: TGTGCCGGGGGGGCCCGCTCCTACAATGAGCAGTTCTTC. Protein product: CAGGARSYNEQFF.

The chain uses TRBV27 and TRBJ2-7; 10 bases fit TRBD1. After removal of 5 bases from V and 7 bases from J, the junction contained 8 bases not matched to a gene. The CDR3 has 14 residues. Germline V lookup: CDR1 MNHEY, CDR2 SMNVEV (reference sequence). The CDR3 DNA sequence: TGTGCCAGCAGTAAAAGACAGGGGGCTCGGGAGCAGTACTTC. It codes for CASSKRQGAREQYF.

The count of this clone is one. The chain carries TRBV11-2 and TRBJ1-3; tentatively, D is TRBD1 (5 bases). The CDR3 consists of 16 residues. CDR1 SGHAT and CDR2 FQNNGV come from the germline V gene. Between the trimmed V and J ends, which lost 1 base and 8 bases, there was a span of 18 bases. The CDR3 region is CASSLAGGREADTIYF. DNA for the CDR3: TGTGCCAGCAGCTTAGCCGGTGGCAGGGAGGCGGACACCATATATTTT.

This clone was observed a single time. V and J are TRBV7-8 and TRBJ1-3, with D uncertain. The CDR3 contains 15 residues. V was pared by 5 bases and J by 0 bases, with 11 bases between. Per germline, CDR1 SGHVS and CDR2 FQNEAQ. The CDR3 region has the DNA TGTGCCAGCAGCGCACGGGCCAGCTCTGGAAACACCATATATTTT. Its translation is CASSARASSGNTIYF.

The J gene is TRBJ2-3, the V gene TRBV9, with 8 bases lining up with TRBD2. Germline CDR1 SGDLS, CDR2 YYNGEE. CDR3 length: 16 amino acids. Trimming took 1 base from V and 1 from J; bases not matched to a gene: 5. CDR3 bases: TGTGCCAGCAGCGTATCGGCCGGGGGGGGCACAGATACGCAGTATTTT. It yields the protein CASSVSAGGGTDTQYF.

V is TRBV7-8 and J is TRBJ2-3; D uncertain. CDR1 is SGHVS and CDR2 is FQNEAQ in the germline V gene. V dropped 0 bases and J dropped 14 bases, with 15 bases sitting between them. The CDR3 has 13 amino acids. Written as DNA, the CDR3 is TGTGCCAGCAGCTTAGCGGACGGCCCCCTGATGTATTTT. Amino acid sequence: CASSLADGPLMYF.

This clone was observed a handful of times. The rearrangement uses TRBV5-1 and TRBJ1-2, with TRBD1 as a possible D gene (6 bases). Germline V lookup: CDR1 SGHRS, CDR2 YFSETQ. V lost 0 bases and J 5 bases, leaving 11 bases between the germline ends. The length of the CDR3 is 14 residues. In nucleotides, the CDR3 is TGCGCCAGCAGCTTGGCGGTTAGGGGGTATGGCTACACCTTC. Its translation is CASSLAVRGYGYTF.

This rearrangement joins TRBV4-2 to TRBJ2-5; D possibly corresponds to TRBD1 (6 bases). The V gene's germline CDR1 is LGHNA and CDR2 YNFKEQ. CDR3 length: 16 residues. V gave up 0 bases and J gave up 5 bases, with 16 bases separating them. The CDR3 sequence is CASSQDGRGGGETQYF. CDR3 nucleotide sequence: TGTGCCAGCAGCCAAGACGGCAGGGGCGGTGGGGAGACCCAGTACTTC.

The gene calls are TRBV27 and TRBJ2-7, with TRBD2 matching over 12 bases. The germline gives CDR1 MNHEY, CDR2 SMNVEV (reference sequence). After removal of 5 bases from V and 7 bases from J, the junction contained 9 bases not matched to a gene. The length of the CDR3 is 15 residues. This CDR3 reads CASSRRLAGVYEQYF. The CDR3 DNA sequence: TGTGCCAGCAGTCGCCGACTAGCGGGAGTTTATGAGCAGTACTTC.

The CDR3 loop reads CASSQDRQSDGYTF. CDR3 in DNA: TGTGCCAGCAGCCAAGATAGACAGTCGGATGGCTACACCTTC. The rearrangement links TRBV4-2 to TRBJ1-2; a weak D match, TRBD1 (5 bases). V lost 0 bases and J 6 bases, leaving 11 bases between the germline ends. Germline V gene data show CDR1 as LGHNA and CDR2 as YNFKEQ. This CDR3 is 14 amino acids long.

V usage is TRBV6-5 and J usage is TRBJ1-2; no clear D gene. Germline V CDR1 and CDR2: MNHEY, SVGAGI. V lost 2 bases to trimming and J lost 1 base, with 8 bases between them. The CDR3 contains 14 residues. CDR3 DNA: TGTGCCAGCAGTTACCCGGGAAATAACTATGGCTACACCTTC. Residues: CASSYPGNNYGYTF.

The chain employs TRBV5-6 and TRBJ1-1, with D possibly being TRBD1 (5 bases). The V gene lost 3 bases and the J gene lost 1 base, with 10 bases spanning the gap. Looked up from germline, CDR1 is SGHDT and CDR2 is YYEEEE. The CDR3 has 14 amino acids. CDR3 in amino acids: CASSSWGRNTEAFF. The CDR3 bases are TGTGCCAGCAGCTCCTGGGGGAGGAACACTGAAGCTTTCTTT.

This clone was seen once. The rearrangement uses TRBV14 and TRBJ1-2, with D perhaps matching TRBD1 (6 bases). The CDR3 totals 14 residues. The ends were cut back, 4 bases at V and 5 bases at J, with 14 bases in the middle. The germline V gene encodes CDR1 SGHDN and CDR2 FVKESK. The CDR3 region has the DNA TGTGCCAGCAGCCGCGGACAGTCTTCATATGGCTACACCTTC. It codes for CASSRGQSSYGYTF.

The V gene is TRBV5-4, the J gene TRBJ2-7; 10 bases fit TRBD1. CDR3 length equals 14 residues. Germline V gene data show CDR1 as SGHNT and CDR2 as YYREEE (reference sequence). With 4 bases clipped from V and 7 bases from J, the junction kept 8 bases outside the gene matches. The CDR3 region has the DNA TGTGCCAGCAGCGTACGACAGGGGGCCTGGGAGCAGTACTTC. Translation gives CASSVRQGAWEQYF.